The clone carrying this TCR beta chain was counted a single time. A much bigger clone sits one base away, suggesting this may be a read error. This CDR3 spans 16 amino acids. Germline CDR1 is SEHNR and CDR2 is FQNEAQ (reference sequence). The sample belongs to a study of regulatory T cells in long-lasting Graves disease. Arm-PCR of CDR3 regions and iRepertoire HTBI primers were used to build TCR beta libraries. TCRdb ran MiXCR on the multiplex PCR reads and lists one entry per CDR3 protein. Here the sample spans over 400,000 distinct CDR3 sequences, 14% being singletons. Specified time point: newly diagnosed GD, antithyroid drugs for less than 3 months. From RNA extracted from PBMCs, the TCR library was made. The peripheral blood volume drawn was 8.5 to 9 milliliters, and it was collected into EDTA tubes. The same data also went into a second study, on T cells in Graves' hyperthyroidism and ophthalmopathy.

Here the sequenced sample was peripheral blood mononuclear cells (PBMCs), taken at new diagnosis, from a patient treated with antithyroid drugs. This sequence joins TRBV7-9 and TRBJ2-5, with D possibly TRBD2 on 5 matching bases. The receptor was derived from a woman between 50 and 59 years old with Graves disease. Here the CDR3 reads CASSPGRTSYQGTQYF. The CDR3 region has the DNA TGTGCCAGCAGCCCAGGACGGACTTCGTACCAAGGGACCCAGTACTTC.